These 30 T cell receptor beta chains came from one sample sequenced in a study of OX40 agonist ivuxolimab in advanced cancers. Profiled with immunoSEQ multiplex PCR; TCRdb holds only in-frame clones, not every one. The profile shows more than 65,000 clones, 70% to 90% of them singletons. This material consisted of CD4+ or CD8+ T cells sorted from blood, taken in a trial of the OX40 agonist ivuxolimab. These receptors were obtained from an adult with an advanced solid tumor such as melanoma, head and neck, liver or kidney cancer.

The rearrangement uses TRBV5-4 and TRBJ2-1; tentative D call: TRBD2 (6 bases). Germline V gene sequence: CDR1 SGHNT, CDR2 YYREEE (reference sequence). This CDR3 has 20 residues. Deletions cut 3 bases from V and 0 bases from J, with 25 bases between. In DNA form, the CDR3 reads TGTGCCAGCAGCTCTGGAGTGGGACTTCTTAGTTTTAGCTCCTACAATGAGCAGTTCTTC. The encoded protein is CASSSGVGLLSFSSYNEQFF.

The chain employs TRBV7-8 and TRBJ1-3; D is possibly TRBD1 (5 bases). With 5 bases removed from V and 4 bases from J, the gap between germline ends came to 15 bases. CDR1 is SGHVS and CDR2 is FQNEAQ in the germline V gene. The CDR3 length is 15 residues. The CDR3 reads CASSPTAQSGNTIYF. Here the CDR3 DNA reads TGTGCCAGCAGCCCGACAGCCCAGTCCGGAAACACCATATATTTT. The entire variable domain, with the rest obtained from reference TRBV7-8 and TRBJ1-3, is as follows: GAGVSQSPRYKVAKRGQDVALRCDPISGHVSLFWYQQALGQGPEFLTYFQNEAQLDKSGLPSDRFFAERPEGSVSTLKIQRTQQEDSAVYLCASSPTAQSGNTIYFGEGSWLTVV.

The chain is built from TRBV18 and TRBJ2-7; D is tentatively TRBD1 or TRBD2 (5 bases each). V shed 3 bases and J shed 1 base, with 10 bases lying between them. CDR3 size: 14 residues. Germline V gives CDR1 KGHSH, CDR2 LQKENI. The CDR3 region has the DNA TGTGCCAGCTCACCGGGGGTCGGATCCTACGAGCAGTACTTC. Residues: CASSPGVGSYEQYF.

The chain employs TRBV6-4 and TRBJ1-3; the D is unclear. V was trimmed by 4 bases and J by 0 bases, leaving 10 bases between them. Germline loops: CDR1 MRHNA, CDR2 SNTAGT. This CDR3 contains 15 residues. The CDR3 protein is CASSGHSYSGNTIYF. DNA for the CDR3: TGTGCCAGCAGTGGGCACAGCTACTCTGGAAACACCATATATTTT.

This chain uses TRBV4-1 with TRBJ2-7; 9 bases fit TRBD1. The CDR3 has 16 amino acids. V was clipped by 4 bases and J by 4 bases; unmatched bases: 11. Germline CDR1 and CDR2: MGHRA and YSYEKL. CDR3 residues: CASSRNPTGGQYEQYF. In nucleotides, the CDR3 is TGCGCCAGCAGCCGTAACCCAACAGGGGGCCAGTACGAGCAGTACTTC.

The V and J genes are TRBV27 and TRBJ2-3; 8 bases agree with TRBD2. With 6 bases clipped from V and 5 bases from J, the junction kept 4 bases outside the gene matches. CDR1 is MNHEY, CDR2 SMNVEV, per germline (reference sequence). The CDR3 has 13 residues. The CDR3: CASSPTSEDTQYF. In nucleotides, the CDR3 is TGTGCCAGCAGCCCGACTAGCGAAGATACGCAGTATTTT.

This clone was counted a single time. The J gene is TRBJ1-1, the V gene TRBV19; no firm D call. The CDR3 contains 14 residues. Germline V CDR1 and CDR2: LNHDA, SQIVND (reference sequence). Trimming cost V 5 bases and J 0 bases, with 10 bases left between them. The CDR3 region has the DNA TGTGCCAGTAGTGTATCACCGCTGAACACTGAAGCTTTCTTT. Its protein product is CASSVSPLNTEAFF.

The J gene is TRBJ2-5, the V gene TRBV5-4, with D perhaps given as TRBD1 or TRBD2 (6 bases each). Trimming took 1 base from V and 5 from J, leaving 21 bases between them. Germline V CDR1 and CDR2: SGHNT, YYREEE (reference sequence). The length of the CDR3 is 17 residues. CDR3 residues: CASSLNPGAQSRETQYF. CDR3 DNA sequence: TGTGCCAGCAGCTTGAATCCGGGGGCGCAAAGCCGGGAGACCCAGTACTTC.

The chain links TRBV28 to TRBJ2-2; D might be TRBD2 (5 bases). The germline CDR1 and CDR2 sequences are MDHEN and SYDVKM. The CDR3 runs 16 residues. Trimming removed 3 bases at V and 1 base at J, with 12 bases between. The CDR3 loop reads CASSLERAVNTGELFF. The CDR3 DNA reads as TGTGCCAGCAGTTTGGAGAGGGCGGTGAACACCGGGGAGCTGTTTTTT.

This sequence joins TRBV11-2 and TRBJ1-1; the match to TRBD1 covers 7 bases. CDR3 length: 12 amino acids. The germline gives CDR1 SGHAT, CDR2 FQNNGV. The trim removed 4 bases at V and 11 bases at J, leaving 7 bases unmatched. CDR3 sequence reads: CASSSDRSKAFF. Written as DNA, the CDR3 is TGTGCCAGCAGCTCGGACAGGTCTAAGGCTTTCTTT.

The J gene is TRBJ2-3, the V gene TRBV7-8; D possibly corresponds to TRBD2 (7 bases). CDR3 length: 16 amino acids. Trimming took off 5 bases at V and 5 bases at J, with 20 bases between the two ends. Germline V gene lookup returns CDR1 SGHVS and CDR2 FQNEAQ. The CDR3 DNA sequence: TGTGCCAGCAGCGAAACCGCCGGGGGGCTCGGAGATACGCAGTATTTT. Protein: CASSETAGGLGDTQYF.

The V and J genes are TRBV5-1 and TRBJ1-1; D gene ambiguous. CDR3 size: 15 residues. Germline CDR1 SGHRS, CDR2 YFSETQ. Trimming shortened V by 0 bases and J by 0 bases, and 9 bases separated the two germline ends. The CDR3 nucleotides are TGCGCCAGCAGCTTGGCTCCGTTGTTGAACACTGAAGCTTTCTTT. This gives the protein CASSLAPLLNTEAFF.

The rearrangement joins TRBV19 to TRBJ2-3; 7 bases fit TRBD2. The germline V gene has CDR1 LNHDA and CDR2 SQIVND (reference sequence). The CDR3 has 15 residues. Germline trimming cut 1 base from V and 1 base from J; bases unmatched to any gene: 2. The CDR3 nucleotides read TGTGCCAGTAGTATAGCCACTAGCGGCACAGATACGCAGTATTTT. Encoded protein: CASSIATSGTDTQYF.

A single count supports this clone. This chain connects TRBV6-1 to TRBJ2-1; TRBD2 is a possible D gene (6 bases). The germline V gene has CDR1 MNHNS and CDR2 SASEGT. The CDR3 length is 14 residues. Trimming took 11 bases from V and 4 from J, leaving 18 bases between them. CDR3 sequence (DNA): TGTGCCGTCGGCCCGAGCGGGTTATACAATGAGCAGTTCTTC. This gives the protein CAVGPSGLYNEQFF.

The chain is built from TRBV30 and TRBJ2-7; D not certain. The CDR3 is 13 amino acids. The V end lost 3 bases, the J end lost 9 bases, and 18 bases lay between the germline ends. From germline, CDR1 is GTSNPN and CDR2 SVGIG (reference sequence). CDR3 amino acids: CAWRSGPYPGQYF. The CDR3 bases are TGTGCCTGGAGATCTGGGCCCTATCCGGGGCAGTACTTC.

This clone was seen a handful of times. The chain is built from TRBV12-5 and TRBJ1-3; D not certain. Germline V gene lookup returns CDR1 LGHNT and CDR2 FRNRAP. The CDR3 spans 13 residues. The ends were cut back, 5 bases at V and 2 bases at J, with 7 bases in the middle. The CDR3 loop reads CASGAETGNTIYF. The CDR3 DNA reads TGTGCTAGTGGTGCGGAGACTGGAAACACCATATATTTT.

The genes are TRBV5-1 and TRBJ2-5; D may match TRBD1 or TRBD2 (6 bases each). Trimming cost V 0 bases and J 2 bases, with 14 bases left between them. The germline CDR1 and CDR2 sequences are SGHRS and YFSETQ. The CDR3 runs to 16 residues. CDR3: CASSLEGGGRQETQYF. The CDR3 nucleotides read TGCGCCAGCAGCTTGGAAGGGGGAGGACGGCAAGAGACCCAGTACTTC.

CDR3 protein: CASSLSGGTSPYEQYF. The DNA for the CDR3 is TGTGCCAGCAGCTTATCGGGGGGGACTTCACCCTACGAGCAGTACTTC. The chain is built from TRBV7-2 and TRBJ2-7; 8 nucleotides align to TRBD2. V gave up 2 bases and J gave up 2 bases; unmatched junction bases: 8. CDR3 length equals 16 residues. Germline V CDR1 and CDR2: SGHTA, FQGNSA.

This clone was seen a handful of times. This rearrangement joins TRBV7-9 to TRBJ1-3; D perhaps matches TRBD1 (6 bases). The CDR3 covers 18 residues. Germline lookup yields CDR1 SEHNR and CDR2 FQNEAQ (reference sequence). With 1 base removed from V and 2 bases from J, the gap between germline ends came to 18 bases. This CDR3 is CASSLGETGGRTGNTIYF. The CDR3 DNA reads TGTGCCAGCAGCTTAGGAGAAACCGGGGGGCGGACTGGAAACACCATATATTTT.

V usage is TRBV6-5 and J usage is TRBJ1-1, with a possible D match to TRBD1 (6 bases). This CDR3 region has 15 residues. V was clipped by 0 bases and J by 7 bases, with 15 bases between them. Germline V gene data show CDR1 as MNHEY and CDR2 as SVGAGI. The CDR3 coding sequence is TGTGCCAGCAGTTACTCGAGTTGGGGGGCCTATGAAGCTTTCTTT. Translating it yields CASSYSSWGAYEAFF.

The chain combines TRBV11-2 with TRBJ2-2, with 7 nucleotides matching TRBD1. The CDR3 contains 14 residues. Germline trimming cut 0 bases from V and 9 bases from J; bases unmatched to any gene: 4. Germline CDR1 and CDR2: SGHAT and FQNNGV. The CDR3 DNA follows: TGTGCCAGCAGCTTAGACCGGACAGGCCGGGAGCTGTTTTTT. This codes for CASSLDRTGRELFF.

The chain recombines TRBV9 with TRBJ2-1, with D possibly TRBD1 on 5 matching bases. From germline, CDR1 is SGDLS and CDR2 YYNGEE. This CDR3 is 15 amino acids long. Trimming stripped 0 bases from V and 1 base from J, with 8 bases between. The CDR3 coding sequence is TGTGCCAGCAGCGTAGGGGGCGAGTCCTACAATGAGCAGTTCTTC. It is translated as CASSVGGESYNEQFF. The full variable domain, rest sourced from reference TRBV9 and TRBJ2-1, is DSGVTQTPKHLITATGQRVTLRCSPRSGDLSVYWYQQSLDQGLQFLIQYYNGEERAKGNILERFSAQQFPDLHSELNLSSLELGDSALYFCASSVGGESYNEQFFGPGTRLTVL.

This clone was observed a single time. The chain joins TRBV5-6 to TRBJ2-1; D call uncertain. There are 12 residues in the CDR3. V was trimmed by 3 bases and J by 4 bases, leaving 5 bases between them. Germline V gene data show CDR1 as SGHDT and CDR2 as YYEEEE. The chain's CDR3 is CASSSTYNEQFF. The DNA for the CDR3 is TGTGCCAGCAGCTCGACGTACAATGAGCAGTTCTTC.

This clone was picked up one time. V usage is TRBV5-4 and J usage is TRBJ2-1; possibly TRBD1 for D (5 bases). The CDR3 covers 14 residues. V shed 5 bases and J shed 4 bases, with 13 bases lying between them. CDR1 is SGHNT and CDR2 is YYREEE in the germline V gene (reference sequence). The CDR3 protein is CASRNRNSYNEQFF. In nucleotides, the CDR3 is TGTGCCAGCAGGAACAGGAATTCTTACAATGAGCAGTTCTTC. Together with reference TRBV5-4 and TRBJ2-1, the CDR3 gives the full variable domain: ETGVTQSPTHLIKTRGQQVTLRCSSQSGHNTVSWYQQALGQGPQFIFQYYREEENGRGNFPPRFSGLQFPNYSSELNVNALELDDSALYLCASRNRNSYNEQFFGPGTRLTVL.

The chain uses TRBV6-1 and TRBJ2-5; 12 bases are a match to TRBD2. Losses at the gene ends were 7 bases for V and 4 bases for J; bases not matched to a gene: 4. Germline CDR1 MNHNS, CDR2 SASEGT. This CDR3 is 14 amino acids long. The DNA for the CDR3 is TGTGCCAGCAATCGACTAGCGGGAGCAGAGACCCAGTACTTC. Residues: CASNRLAGAETQYF.

The V call is TRBV5-8, the J call TRBJ2-3; a weak D match, TRBD1 (6 bases). Germline CDR1 and CDR2: SGHTS and YDEGEE. The V gene lost 0 bases and the J gene lost 4 bases, with 9 bases spanning the gap. The CDR3 totals 14 residues. The CDR3 coding sequence is TGTGCCAGCAGCTTGGCCAGGGGTTCAGATACGCAGTATTTT. Its translation: CASSLARGSDTQYF. The full variable domain, completed using reference TRBV5-8 and TRBJ2-3, is EAGVTQSPTHLIKTRGQQATLRCSPISGHTSVYWYQQALGLGLQFLLWYDEGEERNRGNFPPRFSGRQFPNYSSELNVNALELEDSALYLCASSLARGSDTQYFGPGTRLTVL.

The CDR3 reads CASLLPGDETGELFF. Here the CDR3 DNA reads TGTGCCAGTCTTTTGCCGGGAGACGAAACCGGGGAGCTGTTTTTT. The rearrangement joins TRBV19 to TRBJ2-2; possible D gene TRBD2, 6 bases. V lost 8 bases and J 5 bases, leaving 18 bases between the germline ends. CDR3 length equals 15 residues. Germline V CDR1 and CDR2: LNHDA, SQIVND (reference sequence).

The chain carries TRBV4-3 and TRBJ2-1; D is unclear. The V end was cut by 0 bases, the J end by 0 bases, with 6 bases between. Germline CDR1 is LGHNA and CDR2 is YSLEER. The CDR3 is made up of 15 amino acids. The CDR3 sequence is CASSQEGNSYNEQFF. The CDR3 coding sequence is TGCGCCAGCAGCCAAGAAGGGAACTCCTACAATGAGCAGTTCTTC.

The rearrangement uses TRBV15 and TRBJ2-6; D not certain. Trimming left V 4 bases short and J 3 bases short, with 4 bases between. Germline CDR1 LNHNV, CDR2 YYDKDF (reference sequence). The CDR3 has 13 amino acids. As DNA, the CDR3 is TGTGCCACCAGCAATAGTGGGGCCAACGTCCTGACTTTC. This gives the protein CATSNSGANVLTF.

The chain employs TRBV5-1 and TRBJ2-6, with 9 positions matching TRBD1. Germline V gene data show CDR1 as SGHRS and CDR2 as YFSETQ. J was trimmed by 0 bases and V by 7 bases; bases with no gene match: 8. The CDR3 is 17 amino acids. Here the CDR3 DNA reads TGCGCCAGCCATGCCTCGACAGGGGGCTCTGGGGCCAACGTCCTGACTTTC. Its protein product is CASHASTGGSGANVLTF. The full variable domain, its missing parts supplied by reference TRBV5-1 and TRBJ2-6, is KAGVTQTPRYLIKTRGQQVTLSCSPISGHRSVSWYQQTPGQGLQFLFEYFSETQRNKGNFPGRFSGRQFSNSRSEMNVSTLELGDSALYLCASHASTGGSGANVLTFGAGSRLTVL.